This TCR beta chain was found in a study of prognosis after radiotherapy for stage I lung cancer. Uniform node negativity on CT and PET/CT characterised the cohort, and no patient had undergone prior chemotherapy or radiotherapy or presented other malignancies. This clonotype was seen at least ten times. Amplicons of TCR beta CDR3 were generated from genomic DNA by two-round multiplex PCR. The authors ran first-round PCR with primers specific to each TRBV and TRBJ gene. TCRdb reprocessed the multiplex PCR reads with MiXCR, giving one entry per CDR3 protein. The sample holds around 18,000 distinct CDR3 sequences, around 29% seen once. The germline gives CDR1 MDHEN, CDR2 SYDVKM. The CDR3 totals 11 residues. Trimming took off 3 bases at V and 7 bases at J, with 7 bases between the two ends.

This TCR was sampled from a donor over 45 with non-small cell lung cancer. The sequences come from PBMCs, collected before or after stereotactic body radiation therapy (not recorded which). J is TRBJ2-7 and V is TRBV28; D ambiguous. The CDR3 nucleotides read TGTGCCAGCAGTTTGGTGCAGGAGCAGTACTTC. It is translated as CASSLVQEQYF.